The 2 T cell receptor beta chains reported below all come from one sample, sequenced in a study of T cell repertoires in cytomegalovirus infection. No antigen has been identified for these receptors. TCRdb reanalysed the reads using MiXCR and keeps one entry per CDR3 protein. The data show about 330,000 distinct CDR3 sequences, with approximately 30% seen just once and about 14% held by the top ten. The material was cultured PBMCs, obtained from culture after CMV antigen stimulation. The source of these receptors is a human donor in good health (CMV status not recorded). Some clones in this sample may be carry-over from other donors' samples.

This clonotype has ten or more counts. The rearrangement links TRBV4-2 to TRBJ2-3; possibly TRBD1 for D (5 bases). V was pared by 3 bases and J by 3 bases, with 25 bases between. CDR1 LGHNA and CDR2 YNFKEQ come from the germline V gene. The CDR3 is made up of 19 amino acids. The CDR3 bases are TGTGCCAGCAGCCAGGACAACCCCGGGTCTTTATCAGGTACAGATACGCAGTATTTT. It codes for CASSQDNPGSLSGTDTQYF.

Many counts were recorded for this clonotype. This chain joins TRBV7-2 and TRBJ2-1; D unclear. In germline, CDR1 is SGHTA, CDR2 FQGNSA. V was shortened by 5 bases and J by 7 bases, with 18 bases between the two germline ends. This CDR3 is 15 amino acids long. The CDR3 bases are TGTGCCAGCAGCCTCGACAATATCAACGGGAATGAGCAGTTCTTC. Amino acid sequence: CASSLDNINGNEQFF.